The subject of this entry is one T cell receptor beta chain. Generated by immunoSEQ multiplex PCR, the TCRdb table keeps only in-frame clones and is missing some. The sample holds hundreds of thousands of clones, approximately 95% seen once. This record belongs to a study of shared clonotypes between healthy human individuals. The V end was cut by 4 bases, the J end by 0 bases, with 13 bases between. The CDR3 sequence is 15 residues long. CDR1 is WNHNN and CDR2 is SYGVQD in the germline V gene (reference sequence). This chain connects TRBV10-1 to TRBJ2-7; D is uncertain. This TCR was sampled from a young woman in good health. The sample comprised naive CD4+ T cells sorted from blood. The sample's subset: CD45RA+ positively selected. CDR3 loop: CASSASRAGSYEQYF. CDR3 in DNA: TGCGCCAGCAGTGCATCTAGAGCTGGCTCCTACGAGCAGTACTTC.